Presented here are 2 T cell receptor beta chains from one specimen sequenced in a study of cytomegalovirus exposure and HLA in healthy donors. Primers: 60 Vbeta forward and 13 Jbeta reverse. Generated by immunoSEQ multiplex PCR, the TCRdb table keeps only in-frame clones and is missing some. The sample has some 190,000 clones, roughly 80% seen once. Sequencing was carried out using PBMCs. Receptors originate from a girl aged 10 to 17 in good health and CMV-seropositive.

The CDR3: CASGEQETQYF. In DNA, the CDR3 is TGTGCCTCGGGGGAACAAGAGACCCAGTACTTC. This sequence joins TRBV19 and TRBJ2-5; D is perhaps TRBD2 (6 bases). Deletions cut 11 bases from V and 2 bases from J, with 9 bases between. CDR3 size: 11 residues. The germline V gene has CDR1 LNHDA and CDR2 SQIVND (reference sequence).

J is TRBJ2-5 and V is TRBV7-9; TRBD2 is a possible D gene (5 bases). Germline-derived CDR1 and CDR2 are SEHNR and FQNEAQ (reference sequence). The CDR3 is 14 residues long. V lost 3 bases to trimming and J lost 5 bases, with 13 bases between them. CDR3 nucleotides: TGTGCCAGCAGCTTGGAACTAGGCTGGGAGACCCAGTACTTC. This codes for CASSLELGWETQYF.